The T cell receptor (beta chain) under discussion was sequenced for a study of shared clonotypes between healthy human individuals (dated by TCRdb to about 2020). Background for the entire study: Three men and a couple of women, aged 18 to 49 years, made up the cohort. For each donor, CD4 naive and CD4 memory were each run on three plates, CD8 naive on two plates, and CD8 memory on one plate. Libraries were prepared and TCR repertoires were sequenced by different laboratories using diverse techniques, in order to increase sequencing depth and limit assay-specific biases. Per donor, leukapheresis produced somewhere between about 0.9 and 9 billion PBMCs. To estimate repertoire size and how much clonotypes are shared between individuals, the study performed deep sequencing of blood TCR repertoires from about five healthy adults. Points the paper makes about the study in general: Compared with non-shared clonotypes, the clonotypes found in all four sorted-subset donors had higher generation probabilities. Pairwise subsampling indicated that sequencing depth was expected to affect the degree of clonotype sharing among donors. Naive subsets generally had larger estimated clonotype richness than memory subsets did. Rarefaction of sorted-subset datasets indicated incomplete sequencing despite the large sequencing depth. Because the study included a small number of donors, the genetic and exposure-history diversity represented was limited. Across a handful of donors, about 5% of naive CD4, 3.5% of naive CD8, about 2% of memory CD4, and 0.4% of memory CD8 clonotypes were shared. Sampling was restricted to blood, and TCR repertoires in tissues likely differ from the TCR repertoires found in blood.

The CDR3 contains 15 residues, cysteine and phenylalanine counted. Just the 45-base CDR3 DNA is kept, in frame starting at base 1. CDR1 SGHVS and CDR2 FNYEAQ are derived from the germline V gene. Between the V and J ends, shortened by 4 bases and 4 bases respectively, the junction contains 14 bases. Using the deep immunoSEQ assay, multiplex PCR amplified TCR CDR3 regions from genomic DNA. Extracted genomic DNA from each cell subset was distributed evenly across all wells of several immunoSEQ 96-well plates, and each plate was treated as a replicate. For sorted subsets, each replicate PCR was loaded with around 220 ng genomic DNA, equivalent to some 31,000 T cell genomes. Purified libraries were measured with a Qubit 3.0 fluorometer, size-checked on a Bioanalyzer 2100, and measured again with the KAPA Library Quantification kit. Every immunoSEQ 96-well plate was sequenced on a dedicated single-read 150-cycle Illumina NextSeq 550 flow cell. The original methods were these. Because the immunoSEQ output included only junctional sequences and no quality scores, the filtering could not be the same as the filtering used for full-length reads. Sequences were annotated with PyIR, a Python wrapper for IgBLAST v1.9, and V/J genes and CDR3 were assigned using IMGT germline references. Reads were removed for weak V/J assignments (E-value above 1e-6), missing CDR3, stop codons, out-of-frame junctions, or ambiguous translated residues. V3J clonotypes were defined as sequences sharing the same inferred V gene, J gene, and CDR3 amino acid sequence. Percentage overlap between repertoires was calculated by dividing the number of shared unique clonotypes by the size of the smaller repertoire. Richness of each repertoire was evaluated using RTK rarefaction, the Chao1 estimator, and Recon v2.1 estimates of unobserved clonotypes. Generation probabilities for all TCRbeta clonotypes obtained by the gDNA method from a handful of donors were computed using OLGA. TCRdb's version of the immuneACCESS table is confined to in-frame rearrangements and falls short of the full clone set. An unresolved V gene accounts for under half of the shortfall where checked; the remainder is of unknown origin. The V and J calls and the clone size are those of that table, but D and trimming were determined from the DNA. For this sample the table gives roughly 1,100,000 clones, of which 70% to 80% were detected only once. The ten largest account for nearly 1.5% of the sample.

The donors were healthy, HIV-negative adults with no recently reported acute infections or vaccinations. All donors were Caucasian adults living in Nashville, Tennessee, USA. CD4+ T cells were enriched by magnetic negative selection; naive cells were then positively selected on CD45RA, and the negative fraction formed the memory subset. Blood was collected by leukapheresis, and PBMCs were isolated by Ficoll-Histopaque density gradient centrifugation and then cryopreserved in liquid nitrogen vapor phase. Analytical flow cytometry was used to check the purity and quantity of each magnetically sorted T cell population. From each sorted fraction, genomic DNA was isolated and quantified by UV absorbance on a Nanodrop 2000c. This clone was recorded a few times. No cognate antigen has been identified for it. Per-base quality was not reported, and no clone a single base away is much larger than it.

The sequence was obtained from a man between 18 and 35 years old in good health. Recombination linked TRBV7-6 to TRBJ1-5; a weak D assignment points to TRBD1 (6 bases agree). The source material was memory CD4+ T cells sorted from blood. Sample cell subset or site, as interpreted from the label and publication: CD45RA-negative fraction. The CDR3 protein: CASSSQEGGNQPQHF. The DNA reads TGTGCCAGCAGCTCCCAGGAGGGGGGGAATCAGCCCCAGCATTTT.